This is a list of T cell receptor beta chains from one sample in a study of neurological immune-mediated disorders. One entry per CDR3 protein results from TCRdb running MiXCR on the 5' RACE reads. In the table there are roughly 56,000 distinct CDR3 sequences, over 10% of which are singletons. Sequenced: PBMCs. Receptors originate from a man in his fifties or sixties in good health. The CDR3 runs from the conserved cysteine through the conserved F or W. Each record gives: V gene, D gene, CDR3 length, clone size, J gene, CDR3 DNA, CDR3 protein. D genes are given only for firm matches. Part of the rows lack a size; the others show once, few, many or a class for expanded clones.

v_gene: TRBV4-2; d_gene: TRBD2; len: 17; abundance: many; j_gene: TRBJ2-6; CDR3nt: TGTGCCAGCAGCCAAGGCGGGGGAACGGCTGGGGCCAACGTCCTGACTTTC; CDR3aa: CASSQGGGTAGANVLTF
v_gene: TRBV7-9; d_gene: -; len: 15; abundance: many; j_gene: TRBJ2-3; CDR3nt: TGTGCCAGCAGCTTAGCTTTAACTAGCACAGATACGCAGTATTTT; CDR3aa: CASSLALTSTDTQYF
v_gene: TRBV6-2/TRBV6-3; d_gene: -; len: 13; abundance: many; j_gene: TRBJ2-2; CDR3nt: TGTGCCAGCAATGCGTTCGACACCGGGGAGCTGTTTTTT; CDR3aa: CASNAFDTGELFF
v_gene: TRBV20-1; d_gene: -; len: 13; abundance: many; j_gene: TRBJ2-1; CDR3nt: TGCAGTGGCCGGGCCCAGGGGATGAATGAGCAGTTCTTC; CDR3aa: CSGRAQGMNEQFF
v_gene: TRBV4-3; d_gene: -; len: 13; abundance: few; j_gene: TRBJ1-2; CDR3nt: TGCGCCAGCAGCCAAATGACAAGGGCTGGCTACACCTTC; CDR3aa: CASSQMTRAGYTF
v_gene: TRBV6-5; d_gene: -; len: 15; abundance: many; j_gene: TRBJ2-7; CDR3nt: TGTGCCAGCAGTTACCAGGCAGGGGCCTCCTACGAGCAGTACTTC; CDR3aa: CASSYQAGASYEQYF
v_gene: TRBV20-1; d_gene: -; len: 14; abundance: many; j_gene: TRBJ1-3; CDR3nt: TGCAGTGCTAGAGACAGGGCAGAGGGAAACACCATATATTTT; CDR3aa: CSARDRAEGNTIYF
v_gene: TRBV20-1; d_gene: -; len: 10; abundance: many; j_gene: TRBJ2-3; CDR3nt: TGCAGTGCTAGTACAGATACGCAGTATTTT; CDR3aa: CSASTDTQYF
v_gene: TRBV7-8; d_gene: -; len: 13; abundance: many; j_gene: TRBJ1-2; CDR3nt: TGTGCCAGCAGCTTAGGGATGGACTATGGCTACACCTTC; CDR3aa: CASSLGMDYGYTF
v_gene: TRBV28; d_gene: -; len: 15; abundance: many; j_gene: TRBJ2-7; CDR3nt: TGTGCCAGCAGTGGAGGAGTAGTCAGCTCCTACGAGCAGTACTTC; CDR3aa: CASSGGVVSSYEQYF
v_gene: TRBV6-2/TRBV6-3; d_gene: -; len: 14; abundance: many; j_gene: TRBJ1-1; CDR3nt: TGTGCCAGCAGTATTCCGGGGGTCTGGACTGAAGCTTTCTTT; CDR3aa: CASSIPGVWTEAFF
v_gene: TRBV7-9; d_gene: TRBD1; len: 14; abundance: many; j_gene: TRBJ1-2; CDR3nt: TGTGCCAGCAGCTTACAGGGGGGTGTCTATGGCTACACCTTC; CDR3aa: CASSLQGGVYGYTF
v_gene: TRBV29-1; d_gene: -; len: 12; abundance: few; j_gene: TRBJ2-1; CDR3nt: TGCAGCGTTGGGGGTTCGTACAATGAGCAGTTCTTC; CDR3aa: CSVGGSYNEQFF
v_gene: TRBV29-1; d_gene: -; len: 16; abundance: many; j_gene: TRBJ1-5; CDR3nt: TGCAGCGTTTCGAGGGGGACTGAGATTAGCAATCAGCCCCAGCATTTT; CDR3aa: CSVSRGTEISNQPQHF
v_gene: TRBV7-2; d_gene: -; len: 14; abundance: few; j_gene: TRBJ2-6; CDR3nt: TGTGCCAGCAGCTTGATCTCTGGGGCCAACGTCCTGACTTTC; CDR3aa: CASSLISGANVLTF
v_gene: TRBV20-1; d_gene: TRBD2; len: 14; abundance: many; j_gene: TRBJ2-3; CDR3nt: TGCAGTGCTCGAAGCGGGGGGGCACAAGATACGCAGTATTTT; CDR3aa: CSARSGGAQDTQYF
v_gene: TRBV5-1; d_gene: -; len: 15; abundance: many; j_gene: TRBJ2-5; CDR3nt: TGCGCCAGCAGCAACGGACATAACGGCCCCGAGACCCAGTACTTC; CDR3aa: CASSNGHNGPETQYF
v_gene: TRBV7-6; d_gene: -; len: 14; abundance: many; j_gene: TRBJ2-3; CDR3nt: TGTGCCAGCAGCTTAGGGGTAGGGGCAGATACGCAGTATTTT; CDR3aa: CASSLGVGADTQYF
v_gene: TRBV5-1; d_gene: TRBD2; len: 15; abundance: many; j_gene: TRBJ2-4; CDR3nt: TGCGCCAGCAGTAAGACTAGCGGTCGGGAAAACATTCAGTACTTC; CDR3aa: CASSKTSGRENIQYF
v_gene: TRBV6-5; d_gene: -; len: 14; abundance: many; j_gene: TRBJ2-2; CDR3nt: TGTGCCAGCAGCAGGGAGGGGGCGGCCGGGGAGCTGTTTTTT; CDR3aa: CASSREGAAGELFF
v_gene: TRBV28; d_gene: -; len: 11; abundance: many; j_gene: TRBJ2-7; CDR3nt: TGTGCCAGTCAGAGGGACTACGAGCAGTACTTC; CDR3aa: CASQRDYEQYF
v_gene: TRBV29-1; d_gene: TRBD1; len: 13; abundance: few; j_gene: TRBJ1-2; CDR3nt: TGCAGCACCACAGGGGCCAGCAACTATGGCTACACCTTC; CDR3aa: CSTTGASNYGYTF
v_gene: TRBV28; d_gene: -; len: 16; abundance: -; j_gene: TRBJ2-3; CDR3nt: TGTGCCAGCAGTTTTTGGAGGGCCGGGGGCACAGATACGCAGTATTTT; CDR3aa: CASSFWRAGGTDTQYF
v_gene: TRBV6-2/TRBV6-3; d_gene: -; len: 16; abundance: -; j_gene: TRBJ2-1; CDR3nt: TGTGCCAGCAGTTACCCCATCTGGTATCCGGGGAATGAGCAGTTCTTC; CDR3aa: CASSYPIWYPGNEQFF